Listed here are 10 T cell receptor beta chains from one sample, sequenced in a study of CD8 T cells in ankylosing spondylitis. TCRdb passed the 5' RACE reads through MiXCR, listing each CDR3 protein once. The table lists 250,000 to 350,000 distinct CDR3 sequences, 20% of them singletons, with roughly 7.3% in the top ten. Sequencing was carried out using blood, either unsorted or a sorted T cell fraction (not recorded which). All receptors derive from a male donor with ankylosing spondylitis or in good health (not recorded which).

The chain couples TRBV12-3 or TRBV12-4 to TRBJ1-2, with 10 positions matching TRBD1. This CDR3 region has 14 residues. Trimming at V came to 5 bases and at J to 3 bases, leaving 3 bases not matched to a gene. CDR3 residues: CASSTTGGYYGYTF. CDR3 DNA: TGTGCCAGCAGTACGACAGGGGGCTACTATGGCTACACCTTC.

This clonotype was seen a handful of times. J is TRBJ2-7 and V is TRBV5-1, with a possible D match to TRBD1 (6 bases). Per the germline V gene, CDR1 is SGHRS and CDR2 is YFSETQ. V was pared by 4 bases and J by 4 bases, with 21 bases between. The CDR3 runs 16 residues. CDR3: CASSPRQGRNFYEQYV. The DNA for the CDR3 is TGCGCCAGCAGCCCCCGGCAGGGGCGAAATTTTTACGAGCAGTACGTC.

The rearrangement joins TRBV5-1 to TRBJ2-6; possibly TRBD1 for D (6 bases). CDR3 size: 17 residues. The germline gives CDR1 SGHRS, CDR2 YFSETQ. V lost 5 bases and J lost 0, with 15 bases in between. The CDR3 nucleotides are TGCGCCAGCAGGTCCGGGACAACTAACTCTGGGGCCAACGTCCTGACTTTC. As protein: CASRSGTTNSGANVLTF.

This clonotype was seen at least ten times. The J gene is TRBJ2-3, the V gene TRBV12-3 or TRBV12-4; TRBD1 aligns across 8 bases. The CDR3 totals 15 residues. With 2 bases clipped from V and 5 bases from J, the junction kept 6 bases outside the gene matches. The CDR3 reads CASSLRTGPGDTQYF. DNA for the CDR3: TGTGCCAGCAGTTTAAGGACAGGGCCGGGAGATACGCAGTATTTT.

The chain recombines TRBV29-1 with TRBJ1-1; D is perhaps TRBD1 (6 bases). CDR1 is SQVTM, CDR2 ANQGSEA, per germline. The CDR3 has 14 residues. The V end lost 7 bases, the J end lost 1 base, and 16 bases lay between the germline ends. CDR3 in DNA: TGCAGCGCTGGCGGACAGACAAAGAACACTGAAGCTTTCTTT. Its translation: CSAGGQTKNTEAFF.

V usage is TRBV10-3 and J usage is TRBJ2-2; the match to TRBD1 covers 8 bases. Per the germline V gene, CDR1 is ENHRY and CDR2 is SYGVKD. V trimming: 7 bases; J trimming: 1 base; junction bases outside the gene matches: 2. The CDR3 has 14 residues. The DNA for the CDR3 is TGTGCCATCAAAGGGACAGGGAACACCGGGGAGCTGTTTTTT. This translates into CAIKGTGNTGELFF.

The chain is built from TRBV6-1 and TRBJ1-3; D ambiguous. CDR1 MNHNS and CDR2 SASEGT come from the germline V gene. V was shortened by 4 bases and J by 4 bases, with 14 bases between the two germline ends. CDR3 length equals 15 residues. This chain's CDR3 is CASSASSGKGNTIYF. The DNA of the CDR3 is TGTGCCAGCAGTGCCAGTTCGGGGAAGGGAAACACCATATATTTT.

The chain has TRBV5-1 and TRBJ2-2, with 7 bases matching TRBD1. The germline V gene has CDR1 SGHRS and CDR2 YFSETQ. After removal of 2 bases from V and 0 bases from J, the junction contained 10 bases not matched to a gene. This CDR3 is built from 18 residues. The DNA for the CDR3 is TGCGCCAGCAGCTTAAGGCGAGGGGGCCTTTCGAACACCGGGGAGCTGTTTTTT. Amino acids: CASSLRRGGLSNTGELFF.

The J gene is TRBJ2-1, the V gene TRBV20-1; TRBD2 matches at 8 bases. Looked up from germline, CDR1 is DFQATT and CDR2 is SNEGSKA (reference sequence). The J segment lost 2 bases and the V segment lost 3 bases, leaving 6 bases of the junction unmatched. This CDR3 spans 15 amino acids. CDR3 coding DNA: TGCAGTGCTAGGTCCGGGACTAGTACCTACAATGAGCAGTTCTTC. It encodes CSARSGTSTYNEQFF.

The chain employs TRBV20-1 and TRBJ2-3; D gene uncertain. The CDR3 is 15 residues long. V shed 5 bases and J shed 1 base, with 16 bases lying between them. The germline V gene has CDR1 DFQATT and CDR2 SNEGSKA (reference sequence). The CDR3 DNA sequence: TGCAGTGCTCCGGTCCAACCCGATCGCACAGATACGCAGTATTTT. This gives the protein CSAPVQPDRTDTQYF.